The clone carrying this T cell receptor (beta chain) showed up just once. Its antigen remains unknown. Indicated treatment: roughly nine-day PBMC culture with coronavirus spike peptide pools or control peptides (ViraFEST assay). Peptide pools at around 9.6 ug/ml stimulated two million PBMCs per well with about 9.4 IU/ml IL-2. These data are taken from a study of vaccination and CD4 T cells after COVID-19. Study context: Six men and four women formed the convalescents, two being Hispanic. The study, taken as a whole, reports: There was no significant change from approximately 23 to 38 median reactive clonotypes.

Sequencing of the DNA from cultured CD4+ T cells was carried out with the Oncomine TCR Beta short-read assay. Genomic DNA was isolated from cultured CD4+ T cells. TCRdb analysed the PCR reads with MiXCR anew, one entry per CDR3 protein. The sample has about 19,000 distinct CDR3 sequences; 70% are singletons. The CDR3 sequence is 16 residues long. The V end was cut by 0 bases, the J end by 7 bases, with 16 bases between. Looked up from germline, CDR1 is MRHNA and CDR2 is SNTAGT. The chain links TRBV6-4 to TRBJ2-1; D possibly corresponds to TRBD1 (6 bases). The receptor's source is a human donor who had recovered from COVID-19. Sequencing was performed on CD4+ T cells from blood, cultured in vitro. The DNA for the CDR3 is TGTGCCAGCAGTGACTCCTACAGGGTAGGAGTTAATGAGCAGTTCTTC. Protein: CASSDSYRVGVNEQFF.